This passage covers 26 T cell receptor beta chains from one sample sequenced in a study of blood T cell repertoires in COVID-19 (dated by TCRdb to 2018 to 2021). The library was made by the immunoSEQ multiplex PCR assay. The table comes from immuneACCESS by way of TCRdb, which keeps in-frame sequences with V and J called. Part of the clones is missing from these tables; in studies checked, under half for an unresolved V gene and the rest for unknown reasons. The sample table holds about 230,000 clones, of which over 80% were seen once. About 2.5% of the sample is taken by the ten largest. Sequenced input: peripheral blood. Source of these receptors: a woman between 65 and 79 years old with active or convalescent COVID-19.

The chain has TRBV12-3 or TRBV12-4 and TRBJ2-3; TRBD2 might be the D (5 bases). The CDR3 is made up of 13 amino acids. Trimming pared 8 bases from V and 3 bases from J, leaving 12 bases between. The chain's CDR3 is CASLWTETDTQYF. The CDR3 nucleotides are TGTGCCAGCTTGTGGACTGAAACAGATACGCAGTATTTT.

In DNA form, the CDR3 reads TGTGCCAGCAGCGCCGGGACAGGGGGTTCCTACGAGCAGTACTTC. Amino acids: CASSAGTGGSYEQYF. The chain is built from TRBV9 and TRBJ2-7; 11 bases align to TRBD1. Germline loops: CDR1 SGDLS, CDR2 YYNGEE. J gave up 1 base and V 3 bases, and 3 bases lay outside the gene matches. The CDR3 has 15 residues.

This clone was detected only a few times. The rearrangement uses TRBV3-1 (or the pseudogene TRBV3-2) and TRBJ1-6; D ambiguous. Trimming cost V 0 bases and J 9 bases, with 15 bases left between them. Per germline, CDR1 LGHDT and CDR2 YNNKEL (reference sequence). This CDR3 is built from 16 residues. CDR3 amino acids: CASSQESFFTPSPLHF. The CDR3 DNA follows: TGTGCCAGCAGCCAAGAGTCCTTTTTCACTCCTTCACCCCTCCACTTT.

V gene TRBV7-9 combines with J gene TRBJ2-7; no firm D call. The CDR3 spans 12 residues. Between the trimmed V and J ends, which lost 5 bases and 4 bases, there was a span of 9 bases. The germline CDR1 and CDR2 sequences are SEHNR and FQNEAQ (reference sequence). The CDR3 sequence is CASSLTAYEQYF. The CDR3 bases are TGTGCCAGCAGCCTTACAGCTTACGAGCAGTACTTC.

The genes are TRBV6-6 and TRBJ2-3, with D possibly matching TRBD1 (6 bases). V was cut by 5 bases and J by 0 bases, with 9 bases left in between. The V gene's germline CDR1 is MNHNY and CDR2 SVGAGI (reference sequence). The CDR3 has 14 residues. The CDR3 nucleotides are TGTGCCAGCAGTAGGGACACGAGCACAGATACGCAGTATTTT. Encoded protein: CASSRDTSTDTQYF.

This chain joins TRBV5-6 and TRBJ1-1; no clear D. The V gene's germline CDR1 is SGHDT and CDR2 YYEEEE. Trimming took off 0 bases at V and 4 bases at J, with 4 bases between the two ends. There are 12 residues in the CDR3. DNA for the CDR3: TGTGCCAGCAGCTTGGTAGTCACTGAAGCTTTCTTT. It translates to CASSLVVTEAFF.

The CDR3 DNA is TGTGCCAGCAGCTTAGTCTCAGGGGTCACCGGGGAGCTGTTTTTT. It yields the protein CASSLVSGVTGELFF. V usage is TRBV7-9 and J usage is TRBJ2-2; perhaps TRBD1 as D (6 bases). Germline assignment: CDR1 SEHNR and CDR2 FQNEAQ (reference sequence). Trimming cost V 1 base and J 4 bases, with 10 bases left between them. The CDR3 loop spans 15 amino acids.

This clone turned up a few times. The gene calls are TRBV7-9 and TRBJ1-1; no reliable D call. This CDR3 region has 12 residues. The V end was cut by 2 bases, the J end by 4 bases, with 5 bases between. The germline V gene encodes CDR1 SEHNR and CDR2 FQNEAQ (reference sequence). CDR3 sequence reads: CASSLWSTEAFF. CDR3 sequence (DNA): TGTGCCAGCAGCTTATGGAGCACTGAAGCTTTCTTT.

This clone was recorded once. The chain uses TRBV19 and TRBJ2-4, with 10 positions matching TRBD1. Trimming removed 4 bases from V and 8 bases from J; junction bases left unmatched: 8. The CDR3 extends over 15 amino acids. Germline V gives CDR1 LNHDA, CDR2 SQIVND (reference sequence). CDR3 region: CASSRQGAFEDIQYF. CDR3 DNA sequence: TGTGCCAGTAGTAGACAGGGGGCGTTTGAGGACATTCAGTACTTC.

The V gene is TRBV7-8, the J gene TRBJ2-1; 7 bases align to TRBD2. Germline trimming cut 5 bases from V and 4 bases from J; bases unmatched to any gene: 8. The germline gives CDR1 SGHVS, CDR2 FQNEAQ. The CDR3 is 15 amino acids. This chain's CDR3 is CASSPILAEYNEQFF. The CDR3 DNA is TGTGCCAGCAGCCCGATTCTAGCGGAATACAATGAGCAGTTCTTC.

The V and J genes are TRBV7-2 and TRBJ1-5; 9 bases line up with TRBD1. This CDR3 region has 17 residues. J lost 6 bases, V lost 1 base, and 10 bases had no gene match. CDR1 is SGHTA and CDR2 is FQGNSA in the germline V gene. The CDR3 sequence is CASSLDLGQGNPQPQHF. The CDR3 nucleotides read TGTGCCAGCAGCTTAGATCTAGGACAGGGGAATCCTCAGCCCCAGCATTTT.

This clone showed up just a few times. The chain recombines TRBV27 with TRBJ1-5; 7 bases match TRBD1. The CDR3 has 17 amino acids. Germline CDR1 reads MNHEY; CDR2 reads SMNVEV (reference sequence). The junction had 11 bases not matched to a gene; V was cut back by 6 bases and J by 0 bases. The chain's CDR3 is CASRGGRTTHSNQPQHF. The CDR3 DNA is TGTGCCAGCAGAGGGGGCCGTACCACTCATAGCAATCAGCCCCAGCATTTT.

This chain joins TRBV7-2 and TRBJ1-2, with TRBD1 identical over 8 bases. Germline V gives CDR1 SGHTA, CDR2 FQGNSA. The CDR3 is 15 residues long. J gave up 4 bases and V 3 bases, and 7 bases lay outside the gene matches. CDR3 coding DNA: TGTGCCAGCAGCTTCGGACAGGGCGGTGGCTATGGCTACACCTTC. This gives the protein CASSFGQGGGYGYTF.

V and J are TRBV24-1 and TRBJ2-3; 11 nucleotides align to TRBD1. Looked up from germline, CDR1 is KGHDR and CDR2 is SFDVKD. V dropped 2 bases and J dropped 1; count of bases not matched to a gene: 4. This CDR3 spans 17 amino acids. Here the CDR3 reads CATSDWGTGGGTDTQYF. The CDR3 nucleotides are TGTGCCACCAGTGATTGGGGGACAGGGGGAGGCACAGATACGCAGTATTTT.

V and J are TRBV7-9 and TRBJ1-2; D is undetermined. Germline CDR1 SEHNR, CDR2 FQNEAQ (reference sequence). V lost 1 base and J 6 bases, leaving 12 bases between the germline ends. This CDR3 has 14 residues. The CDR3 DNA is TGTGCCAGCAGCTTAGACTCGGGGTACAATGGCTACACCTTC. This sequence encodes CASSLDSGYNGYTF. Using reference TRBV7-9 and TRBJ1-2 for the parts outside the CDR3, the full variable domain is DTGVSQNPRHKITKRGQNVTFRCDPISEHNRLYWYRQTLGQGPEFLTYFQNEAQLEKSRLLSDRFSAERPKGSFSTLEIQRTEQGDSAMYLCASSLDSGYNGYTFGSGTRLTVV.

This chain connects TRBV5-6 to TRBJ2-7, with 7 bases identical to TRBD1. Germline values: CDR1 SGHDT, CDR2 YYEEEE. This CDR3 comprises 15 residues. J gave up 0 bases and V 2 bases, and 5 bases lay outside the gene matches. The CDR3 loop is CASSFGTVRSYEQYF. The CDR3 nucleotides are TGTGCCAGCAGCTTCGGGACAGTCCGCTCCTACGAGCAGTACTTC.

The rearrangement joins TRBV19 to TRBJ2-3; the match to TRBD2 covers 8 bases. The J segment lost 0 bases and the V segment lost 2 bases, leaving 7 bases of the junction unmatched. The CDR3 extends over 17 amino acids. Germline V gene data show CDR1 as LNHDA and CDR2 as SQIVND (reference sequence). CDR3 DNA: TGTGCCAGTAGTATAAGCGGGAGACGACTTAGCACAGATACGCAGTATTTT. The encoded protein is CASSISGRRLSTDTQYF.

DNA of the CDR3: TGTGCCAGCAGCCAAGCTTGGGCAGGCGACGAGCAGTACTTC. It translates to CASSQAWAGDEQYF. This sequence joins TRBV3-1 (or the pseudogene TRBV3-2) and TRBJ2-7; no definite D call. CDR3 length equals 14 residues. Trimming cost V 1 base and J 5 bases, with 12 bases left between them. The germline CDR1 and CDR2 sequences are LGHDT and YNNKEL (reference sequence).

The V call is TRBV5-5, the J call TRBJ2-5; no definite D call. Per the germline V gene, CDR1 is SGHKS and CDR2 is YYEKEE (reference sequence). The CDR3 has 15 amino acids. V lost 0 bases to trimming and J lost 3 bases, with 12 bases between them. The CDR3 sequence: CASSLVPGREETQYF. In DNA form, the CDR3 reads TGTGCCAGCAGCTTGGTGCCAGGCAGAGAAGAGACCCAGTACTTC.

The rearrangement links TRBV30 to TRBJ1-3; D ambiguous. The germline CDR1 and CDR2 sequences are GTSNPN and SVGIG (reference sequence). The CDR3 runs 14 residues. V lost 7 bases and J 0 bases, leaving 13 bases between the germline ends. CDR3 in DNA: TGTGCCTTCACTCAGTCGGGCTCTGGAAACACCATATATTTT. Encoded protein: CAFTQSGSGNTIYF.

The chain has TRBV7-8 and TRBJ2-7; 9 positions match TRBD2. CDR1 and CDR2 (germline): SGHVS, FQNEAQ. The CDR3 runs 13 residues. V gave up 2 bases and J gave up 7 bases; unmatched junction bases: 3. The CDR3 DNA reads TGTGCCAGCAGCTTACTAGCGGGAAGGGAGCAGTACTTC. This encodes CASSLLAGREQYF.

The rearrangement uses TRBV7-2 and TRBJ1-6; 8 bases are shared with TRBD1. Germline V lookup: CDR1 SGHTA, CDR2 FQGNSA. The CDR3 loop spans 16 amino acids. J gave up 2 bases and V 8 bases, and 8 bases lay outside the gene matches. The CDR3: CASGQGARTYNSPLHF. The CDR3, as DNA: TGTGCCAGCGGACAGGGTGCAAGGACCTATAATTCACCCCTCCACTTT.

The chain combines TRBV10-3 with TRBJ2-2; 11 bases fit TRBD1. The V and J ends lost 2 bases and 3 bases, in that order; junction bases with no gene match: 8. This CDR3 comprises 18 residues. Germline CDR1 ENHRY, CDR2 SYGVKD. The CDR3 here is CAISEVLDRGLDTGELFF. The DNA of the CDR3 is TGTGCCATCAGTGAGGTGCTGGACAGGGGGCTGGACACCGGGGAGCTGTTTTTT.

This chain uses TRBV29-1 with TRBJ2-7; 11 bases map to TRBD1. The CDR3 length is 13 residues. Germline-derived CDR1 and CDR2 are SQVTM and ANQGSEA. Trimming cost V 5 bases and J 4 bases; bases outside gene matches: 4. The CDR3 nucleotides read TGCAGCGTTATCGGACAGGGGGCATACGAGCAGTACTTC. Encoded protein: CSVIGQGAYEQYF.

The chain is built from TRBV15 and TRBJ1-5, with D hard to call. With 0 bases removed from V and 6 bases from J, the gap between germline ends came to 9 bases. The CDR3 has 14 amino acids. From germline, CDR1 is LNHNV and CDR2 YYDKDF (reference sequence). The CDR3 region has the DNA TGTGCCACCAGCAGAGACCGACTTGGTCAGCCCCAGCATTTT. It is translated as CATSRDRLGQPQHF.

The genes are TRBV29-1 and TRBJ2-3, with TRBD1 as a possible D gene (5 bases). V shed 4 bases and J shed 10 bases, with 18 bases lying between them. This CDR3 has 13 residues. Germline V gene sequence: CDR1 SQVTM, CDR2 ANQGSEA. The CDR3 loop reads CSVGQIAAGSQYF. For the CDR3, the DNA is TGCAGCGTTGGGCAAATCGCGGCAGGGTCGCAGTATTTT.